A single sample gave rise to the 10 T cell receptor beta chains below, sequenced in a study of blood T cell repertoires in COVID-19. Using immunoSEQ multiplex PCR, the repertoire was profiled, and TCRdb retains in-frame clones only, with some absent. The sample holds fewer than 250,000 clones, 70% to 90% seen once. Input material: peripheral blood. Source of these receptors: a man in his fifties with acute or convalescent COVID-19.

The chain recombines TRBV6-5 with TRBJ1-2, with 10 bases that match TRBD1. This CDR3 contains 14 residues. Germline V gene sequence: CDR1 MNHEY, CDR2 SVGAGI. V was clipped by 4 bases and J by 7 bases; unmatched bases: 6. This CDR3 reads CASSSRQGAVGYTF. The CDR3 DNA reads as TGTGCCAGCAGTTCCCGACAGGGGGCGGTTGGCTACACCTTC.

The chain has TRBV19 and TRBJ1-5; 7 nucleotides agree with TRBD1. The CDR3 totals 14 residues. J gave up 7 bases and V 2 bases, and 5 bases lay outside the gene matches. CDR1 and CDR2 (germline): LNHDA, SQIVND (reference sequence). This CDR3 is CASSITGVGQPQHF. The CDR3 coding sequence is TGTGCCAGTAGTATAACAGGGGTAGGACAGCCCCAGCATTTT. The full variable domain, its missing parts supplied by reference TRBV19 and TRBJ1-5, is DGGITQSPKYLFRKEGQNVTLSCEQNLNHDAMYWYRQDPGQGLRLIYYSQIVNDFQKGDIAEGYSVSREKKESFPLTVTSAQKNPTAFYLCASSITGVGQPQHFGDGTRLSIL.

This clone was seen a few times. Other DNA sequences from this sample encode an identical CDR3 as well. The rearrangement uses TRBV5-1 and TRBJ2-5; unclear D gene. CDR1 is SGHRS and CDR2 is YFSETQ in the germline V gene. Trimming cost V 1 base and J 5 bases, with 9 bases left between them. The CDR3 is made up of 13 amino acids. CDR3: CASSLSGSETQYF. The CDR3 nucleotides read TGCGCCAGCAGCTTGTCCGGGTCCGAGACCCAGTACTTC.

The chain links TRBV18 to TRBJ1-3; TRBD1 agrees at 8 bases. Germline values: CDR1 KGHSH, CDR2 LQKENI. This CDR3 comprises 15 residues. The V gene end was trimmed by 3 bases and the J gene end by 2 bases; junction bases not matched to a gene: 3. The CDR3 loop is CASSPDREAGNTIYF. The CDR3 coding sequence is TGTGCCAGCTCACCGGACAGGGAGGCTGGAAACACCATATATTTT.

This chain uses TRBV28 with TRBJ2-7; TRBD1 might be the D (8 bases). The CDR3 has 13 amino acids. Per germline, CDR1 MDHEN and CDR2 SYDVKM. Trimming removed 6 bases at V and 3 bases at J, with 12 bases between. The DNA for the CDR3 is TGTGCCAGCAGGACAGGGGAGGGCTACGAGCAGTACTTC. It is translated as CASRTGEGYEQYF.

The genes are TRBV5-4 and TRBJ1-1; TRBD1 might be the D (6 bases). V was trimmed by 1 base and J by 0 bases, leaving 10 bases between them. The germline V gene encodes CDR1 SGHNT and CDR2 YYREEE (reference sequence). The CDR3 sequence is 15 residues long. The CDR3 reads CASSLRGAMNTEAFF. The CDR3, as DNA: TGTGCCAGCAGCTTGCGGGGGGCCATGAACACTGAAGCTTTCTTT.

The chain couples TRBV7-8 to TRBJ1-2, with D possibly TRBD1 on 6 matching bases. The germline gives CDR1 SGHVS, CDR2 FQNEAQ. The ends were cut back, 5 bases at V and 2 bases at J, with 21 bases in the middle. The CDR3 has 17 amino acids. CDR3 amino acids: CASSLRAGTYTNYGYTF. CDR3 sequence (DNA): TGTGCCAGCAGCCTACGAGCCGGGACATATACGAACTATGGCTACACCTTC.

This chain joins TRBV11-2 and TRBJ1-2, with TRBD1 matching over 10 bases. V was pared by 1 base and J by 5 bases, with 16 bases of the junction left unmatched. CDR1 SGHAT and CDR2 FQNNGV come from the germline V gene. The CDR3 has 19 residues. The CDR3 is CASSLGRLNRDRGEYGYTF. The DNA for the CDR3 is TGTGCCAGCAGCTTAGGACGGCTCAACCGGGACAGGGGAGAATATGGCTACACCTTC.

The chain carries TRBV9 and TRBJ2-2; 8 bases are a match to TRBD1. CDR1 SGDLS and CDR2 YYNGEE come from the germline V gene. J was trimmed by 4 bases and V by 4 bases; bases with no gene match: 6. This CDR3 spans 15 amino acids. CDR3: CASSPQGARTGELFF. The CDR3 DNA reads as TGTGCCAGCAGCCCTCAGGGGGCGCGCACCGGGGAGCTGTTTTTT.

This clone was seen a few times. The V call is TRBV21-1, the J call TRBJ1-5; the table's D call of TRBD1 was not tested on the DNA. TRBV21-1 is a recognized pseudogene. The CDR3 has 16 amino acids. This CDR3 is CASSKVRTGGNQPQHF. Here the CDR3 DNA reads TGTGCCAGCAGCAAAGTTAGGACAGGGGGGAATCAGCCCCAGCATTTT.